This TCR beta chain was observed in a study of cytomegalovirus exposure and HLA in healthy donors. The CDR3 has 13 amino acids. Per the germline V gene, CDR1 is MGHRA and CDR2 is YSYEKL. Deletions cut 1 base from V and 4 bases from J, with 5 bases between. As regards this clone: The antigen is undetermined.

General study points: Among TCR beta chains of equal frequency, HLA-associated ones were more clonally expanded in a later analysis. Several of the most significant clusters appeared linked to common viral pathogens, based on a later analysis.

In the PCR, 60 Vbeta and 13 Jbeta primers were used. The repertoire was sequenced with immunoSEQ multiplex PCR; TCRdb's copy has only in-frame clones and lacks some. The profile shows about 180,000 clones, roughly 82% of them singletons. The material sequenced was PBMCs. This chain uses TRBV4-1 with TRBJ1-5; the D is unclear. The TCR comes from a girl under 10 years old in good health and CMV-seropositive. CDR3 DNA sequence: TGCGCCAGCAGCCAAGTGCAGAATCAGCCCCAGCATTTT. Its protein is CASSQVQNQPQHF.